Shown below are 5 T cell receptor beta chains from a single sample sequenced in a study of T cell responses to AZD1222 COVID-19 vaccine. Sequenced by immunoSEQ multiplex PCR; TCRdb stores in-frame clones only, minus some. The profile shows roughly 45,000 clones, 65% to 85% of them singletons. Sequences were derived from peripheral blood, sampled 28 days after the second AZD1222 dose. Receptor source: an adult who received the AZD1222 COVID-19 vaccine.

There are a few counts of this clone. This rearrangement joins TRBV27 to TRBJ1-2; D perhaps matches TRBD1 (6 bases). This CDR3 region has 13 residues. Deletions cut 7 bases from V and 4 bases from J, with 13 bases between. Germline V gene lookup returns CDR1 MNHEY and CDR2 SMNVEV (reference sequence). CDR3 sequence reads: CASILDRIYGYTF. Written as DNA, the CDR3 is TGTGCCAGCATTCTCGACAGGATCTATGGCTACACCTTC.

This sequence joins TRBV5-4 and TRBJ2-3; D not certain. The CDR3 runs to 16 residues. V lost 0 bases, J lost 2 bases, and 13 bases lay in between. The V gene's germline CDR1 is SGHNT and CDR2 YYREEE (reference sequence). DNA of the CDR3: TGTGCCAGCAGCTTGGGTGGGGTTAGTTTCACAGATACGCAGTATTTT. The encoded protein is CASSLGGVSFTDTQYF.

This clone was recorded a few times. The chain links TRBV28 to TRBJ1-6, with D hard to call. Trimming cost V 5 bases and J 0 bases, with 11 bases left between them. The V gene's germline CDR1 is MDHEN and CDR2 SYDVKM. This CDR3 has 16 amino acids. In DNA form, the CDR3 reads TGTGCCAGCAGTGGAGACCATTCCTCCTATAATTCACCCCTCCACTTT. Translation: CASSGDHSSYNSPLHF.

The chain is built from TRBV5-1 and TRBJ1-6; D ambiguous. The germline V gene has CDR1 SGHRS and CDR2 YFSETQ. V lost 0 bases and J lost 13, with 14 bases in between. The CDR3 is made up of 14 amino acids. For the CDR3, the DNA is TGCGCCAGCAGCTTGGCCGGGGTAGGTAATCCCCTCCACTTT. This sequence encodes CASSLAGVGNPLHF. The variable domain in full, with the rest retrieved from reference TRBV5-1 and TRBJ1-6, is KAGVTQTPRYLIKTRGQQVTLSCSPISGHRSVSWYQQTPGQGLQFLFEYFSETQRNKGNFPGRFSGRQFSNSRSEMNVSTLELGDSALYLCASSLAGVGNPLHFGNGTRLTVT.

This sequence joins TRBV5-4 and TRBJ1-1, with D possibly being TRBD1 (5 bases). This CDR3 has 15 amino acids. Germline V lookup: CDR1 SGHNT, CDR2 YYREEE (reference sequence). V lost 3 bases and J lost 0, with 12 bases in between. The CDR3 spells CASSSGLGLNTEAFF. The CDR3 DNA reads as TGTGCCAGCAGCTCGGGACTCGGGTTGAACACTGAAGCTTTCTTT.